A single sample is the source of the 12 T cell receptor beta chains below, sequenced in a study of blood T cell repertoires in COVID-19. Sequencing used immunoSEQ multiplex PCR; TCRdb keeps in-frame clones, though not all of them. The table shows some 140,000 clones, with about 80% occurring only once. Sequenced: peripheral blood. Receptors were obtained from a woman aged 55-69 years with acute or convalescent COVID-19.

The chain carries TRBV6-5 and TRBJ2-7; the match to TRBD1 covers 7 bases. The CDR3 is 12 amino acids. V dropped 10 bases and J dropped 5; count of bases not matched to a gene: 8. Germline V CDR1 and CDR2: MNHEY, SVGAGI. CDR3 sequence reads: CATSSGGNEQYF. The CDR3, as DNA: TGTGCCACATCTTCAGGGGGTAACGAGCAGTACTTC.

The genes are TRBV30 and TRBJ1-6; D might be TRBD1 (5 bases). Germline values: CDR1 GTSNPN, CDR2 SVGIG (reference sequence). With 2 bases removed from V and 7 bases from J, the gap between germline ends came to 15 bases. The CDR3 contains 15 residues. The CDR3 DNA follows: TGTGCCTGGAGTCCCCGGAGGGGAGGGAATTCACCCCTCCACTTT. Its protein is CAWSPRRGGNSPLHF.

The V gene is TRBV6-5, the J gene TRBJ1-2; D may be TRBD1 (5 bases). CDR1 is MNHEY, CDR2 SVGAGI, per germline. Between the trimmed V and J ends, which lost 2 bases and 2 bases, there was a span of 15 bases. The length of the CDR3 is 16 residues. CDR3 coding DNA: TGTGCCAGCAGTTACGGGGCAGGGAATCAAAACTATGGCTACACCTTC. Protein: CASSYGAGNQNYGYTF.

The chain links TRBV27 to TRBJ1-5; a weak D match, TRBD1 (6 bases). There are 14 residues in the CDR3. V dropped 7 bases and J dropped 3 bases, with 13 bases sitting between them. Per germline, CDR1 MNHEY and CDR2 SMNVEV (reference sequence). The CDR3: CASMGRGDNQPQHF. The DNA for the CDR3 is TGTGCCAGCATGGGCAGGGGAGACAATCAGCCCCAGCATTTT.

The V gene is TRBV19, the J gene TRBJ2-5, with TRBD2 as a possible D gene (6 bases). Between the trimmed V and J ends, which lost 5 bases and 5 bases, there was a span of 12 bases. The germline CDR1 and CDR2 sequences are LNHDA and SQIVND (reference sequence). The CDR3 sequence is 13 residues long. This CDR3 reads CASSRGDGETQYF. The CDR3 DNA follows: TGTGCCAGTAGTCGCGGGGACGGCGAGACCCAGTACTTC.

This clone is a singleton in its sample. V usage is TRBV3-1 (or the pseudogene TRBV3-2) and J usage is TRBJ1-2; TRBD1 agrees at 9 bases. The trim removed 8 bases at V and 7 bases at J, leaving 11 bases unmatched. The CDR3 spans 14 residues. Germline CDR1 reads LGHDT; CDR2 reads YNNKEL (reference sequence). CDR3 loop: CASAWDREGRGYTF. DNA for the CDR3: TGTGCCAGCGCCTGGGACAGGGAAGGACGTGGCTACACCTTC.

This clone was detected only once. The chain carries TRBV10-3 and TRBJ1-1; 10 bases are shared with TRBD1. The CDR3 is 14 residues long. Germline V gives CDR1 ENHRY, CDR2 SYGVKD. Trimming took 9 bases from V and 0 from J; bases not matched to a gene: 4. For the CDR3, the DNA is TGTGCCATGTGGACAGGGGGTTTGAACACTGAAGCTTTCTTT. Translated: CAMWTGGLNTEAFF.

V and J are TRBV30 and TRBJ2-1, with TRBD1 identical over 9 bases. Germline V gene data show CDR1 as GTSNPN and CDR2 as SVGIG (reference sequence). The CDR3 runs to 14 residues. The trim removed 4 bases at V and 12 bases at J, leaving 13 bases unmatched. The chain's CDR3 is CAWIPGQGNQGQFF. CDR3 in DNA: TGTGCCTGGATCCCGGGACAGGGAAATCAGGGGCAGTTCTTC.

The sample holds one count of this clone. The rearrangement links TRBV3-1 (or the pseudogene TRBV3-2) to TRBJ1-5, with D possibly matching TRBD1 (6 bases). This CDR3 has 14 amino acids. Germline V lookup: CDR1 LGHDT, CDR2 YNNKEL (reference sequence). Trimming shortened V by 6 bases and J by 8 bases, and 17 bases separated the two germline ends. This CDR3 reads CASSPRTDGEPQHF. CDR3 DNA: TGTGCCAGCAGTCCACGGACAGATGGGGAGCCCCAGCATTTT.

V gene TRBV6-6 combines with J gene TRBJ1-5; D possibly corresponds to TRBD1 (5 bases). Trimming stripped 4 bases from V and 4 bases from J, with 8 bases between. The CDR3 contains 13 residues. CDR1 is MNHNY, CDR2 SVGAGI, per germline (reference sequence). In DNA, the CDR3 is TGTGCCAGCAGTTCGACAGTAAATCAGCCCCAGCATTTT. Protein sequence: CASSSTVNQPQHF.

The genes are TRBV7-8 and TRBJ1-4, with 11 nucleotides matching TRBD1. V shed 2 bases, J shed 3 bases, and the junction held 2 bases outside the gene matches. CDR3 size: 16 residues. Germline CDR1 and CDR2: SGHVS and FQNEAQ. CDR3 bases: TGTGCCAGCAGCTTACGGGACAGGGGGGCTAATGAAAAACTGTTTTTT. Translated, it gives CASSLRDRGANEKLFF.

This chain joins TRBV24-1 and TRBJ1-2, with 9 positions matching TRBD1. J lost 8 bases, V lost 2 bases, and 8 bases had no gene match. In germline, CDR1 is KGHDR, CDR2 SFDVKD. The CDR3 runs to 15 residues. CDR3 DNA sequence: TGTGCCACCAGTGATTCCGGGACAGGGTCGGGAGGCTACACCTTC. Protein sequence: CATSDSGTGSGGYTF.